A selection of T cell receptor beta chains follows, all from one sample in a study of blood T cell repertoires in COVID-19. Generated by immunoSEQ multiplex PCR, the TCRdb table keeps only in-frame clones and is missing some. Of roughly 160,000 clones detected, 70% to 80% appear once; the ten largest clones hold about 20%. Input material: PBMCs or T cells enriched from blood (not recorded which). These receptors all come from a woman in her 70s in a cohort exposed to, infected with or recovered from COVID-19 (not recorded which). Both conserved end residues are part of each CDR3. Each record gives: D gene, clone size, J gene, V gene, CDR3 DNA, CDR3 protein. A D gene is named only where the DNA matches it firmly. The listing skips clone size in some rows; elsewhere it reads once, few, many or a size class.

TRBD2	-	TRBJ2-3	TRBV4-3	TGCGCCAGCAGCCAACAGACTAGCGGATTCTCTGATACGCAGTATTTT	CASSQQTSGFSDTQYF
-	-	TRBJ2-1	TRBV28	TGTGCCAGCAGCACGACAGCCTACAATGAGCAGTTCTTC	CASSTTAYNEQFF
-	-	TRBJ1-4	TRBV5-6	TGTGCCAGCAGCTTATTTCAGGGCTCTAATGAAAAACTGTTTTTT	CASSLFQGSNEKLFF
-	-	TRBJ2-2	TRBV12-3/TRBV12-4	TGTGCCAGCAGTTTTGATGAGACCGGGGAGCTGTTTTTT	CASSFDETGELFF
TRBD1	-	TRBJ1-2	TRBV7-2	TGTGCCAGCAGTTCTGGAGACAGGGCCGTTGGTGGCTACACCTTC	CASSSGDRAVGGYTF
-	-	TRBJ1-5	TRBV3-1/TRBV3-2	TGTGCCAGCAGCCAAGGGGGGCCGGGGGGTCATCAGCCCCAGCATTTT	CASSQGGPGGHQPQHF
TRBD1	-	TRBJ1-2	TRBV2	TGTGCAAAGACAGGGTCGGGCTATGGCTACACCTTC	CAKTGSGYGYTF
TRBD1	-	TRBJ2-3	TRBV11-3	TGTGCCAGCAGCCCACAGACAGGGGGCACAGATACGCAGTATTTT	CASSPQTGGTDTQYF
-	-	TRBJ2-1	TRBV19	TGTGCCAGTAGTATGACAGTCAGCTCCTACAATGAGCAGTTCTTC	CASSMTVSSYNEQFF
TRBD1	-	TRBJ2-7	TRBV5-1	TGCGCCAGCAGCTTGGGAGGGGGACAGTCCTACGAGCAGTACTTC	CASSLGGGQSYEQYF
-	-	TRBJ1-2	TRBV12-3/TRBV12-4	TGTGCCAGCAGTTTTGGGGACTCTAGTGTCTACACCTTC	CASSFGDSSVYTF
TRBD2	-	TRBJ2-3	TRBV7-9	TGTGCCAGCAGCTTAGCGGCGGGAGGGCTCTCGGATACGCAGTATTTT	CASSLAAGGLSDTQYF
-	-	TRBJ2-3	TRBV5-6	TGTGCCAGCAGCTCCGTGGGCGGGAGCACAGATACGCAGTATTTT	CASSSVGGSTDTQYF
TRBD2	few	TRBJ2-1	TRBV10-3	TGTGCCATCAGGTCCGGGGGGACCTACAATGAGCAGTTCTTC	CAIRSGGTYNEQFF
TRBD2	few	TRBJ2-3	TRBV7-3	TGTGCCAGCAGCCCATTTAGCGGGAGTTACGATACGCAGTATTTT	CASSPFSGSYDTQYF
-	-	TRBJ1-5	TRBV11-2	TGTGCCAGCAGCCCCGGCCCGCAGGTCCACCAGCCCCAGCATTTT	CASSPGPQVHQPQHF
TRBD1	many	TRBJ1-5	TRBV7-2	TGTGCCAGCAGCCCAAGACAGGGGTCGTATCAGCCCCAGCATTTT	CASSPRQGSYQPQHF
TRBD1	-	TRBJ1-2	TRBV19	TGTGCCAGTAGTGGGACAGGGGGCTACACCTTC	CASSGTGGYTF
-	-	TRBJ2-6	TRBV11-2	TGTGCCAGCAGACGATCTACTGGCGGGGGGGCCAACGTCCTGACTTTC	CASRRSTGGGANVLTF
-	-	TRBJ1-2	TRBV28	TGTGCCAGCAGTTTACCCAGGGGCCACGAGGGTGGCTACACCTTC	CASSLPRGHEGGYTF
-	-	TRBJ1-4	TRBV11-2	TGTGCCAGCAGCTCCCGGACGAGGGGGAATGAAAAACTGTTTTTT	CASSSRTRGNEKLFF
TRBD1	few	TRBJ1-5	TRBV18	TGTGCCAGCTCACAAGGACAGGGAAACAATCAGCCCCAGCATTTT	CASSQGQGNNQPQHF
-	-	TRBJ1-6	TRBV28	TGTGCCAGCAGGGAGGGATGGGGTTTCCCCCTCCACTTT	CASREGWGFPLHF
TRBD2	-	TRBJ2-7	TRBV5-4	TGTGCCAGCAGCTTGGGGTCTAGCGGGAATCGGTTCGAGCAGTACTTC	CASSLGSSGNRFEQYF
-	-	TRBJ2-7	TRBV7-2	TGTGCCAGCAGCTTATCCAGGGTGCGCTACGAGCAGTACTTC	CASSLSRVRYEQYF
TRBD2	-	TRBJ2-7	TRBV6-5	TGTGCCAGCAGTCTGACTAGCGGGGAATCCTACGAGCAGTACTTC	CASSLTSGESYEQYF
-	-	TRBJ2-2	TRBV30	TGTGCCTGGAGTGCGACCGGGGAGCTGTTTTTT	CAWSATGELFF
TRBD1	-	TRBJ1-1	TRBV7-2	TGTGCCAGCAGCCCCCGACAGGGGGCGAACACTGAAGCTTTCTTT	CASSPRQGANTEAFF
TRBD1	-	TRBJ1-2	TRBV29-1	TGCAGCGCCTCAGGGACAGGGGGAGACGGCTACACCTTC	CSASGTGGDGYTF
TRBD2	once	TRBJ2-7	TRBV10-3	TGTGCCATCAGTGCCGGGACTAGCGGGAGCTCCTACGAGCAGTACTTC	CAISAGTSGSSYEQYF
-	-	TRBJ2-3	TRBV7-9	TGTGCCAGCAGGCGGGGGCTGGAAGATACGCAGTATTTT	CASRRGLEDTQYF
-	few	TRBJ2-5	TRBV28	TGTGCCAGCAGTTTATATGCGGGAGAGACCCAGTACTTC	CASSLYAGETQYF
-	-	TRBJ2-7	TRBV7-2	TGTGCCAGCAGCTTAGTAGCAGGGCCCACCTACGAGCAGTACTTC	CASSLVAGPTYEQYF
TRBD2	-	TRBJ2-1	TRBV29-1	TGCAGCGTTGCCAGCGGGAGCAGGAATGAGCAGTTCTTC	CSVASGSRNEQFF
TRBD1	-	TRBJ1-2	TRBV10-3	TGTGCCATCAGTGTAGGACAGGGGGCAGGTGGCTACACCTTC	CAISVGQGAGGYTF
TRBD1	-	TRBJ2-3	TRBV7-8	TGTGCCAGCAACCCCTCGTACAGGGGGTTCGCAGATACGCAGTATTTT	CASNPSYRGFADTQYF
-	-	TRBJ1-1	TRBV20-1	TGCAGTGCTAGTGGGGGGGATAATAGTGAAGCTTTCTTT	CSASGGDNSEAFF
-	-	TRBJ2-1	TRBV5-6	TGTGCCAGCAGGCAAGTTCCAGCGGCTTCCTACAATGAGCAGTTCTTC	CASRQVPAASYNEQFF
-	few	TRBJ2-6	TRBV5-4	TGTGCCAGCAGCTTCGGACAGCCTTCTGGGGCCAACGTCCTGACTTTC	CASSFGQPSGANVLTF
TRBD2	-	TRBJ2-2	TRBV5-1	TGCGCCAGCAGCTTGCCTCCTAGCGGGAGCCTCCCTGGGGAGCTGTTTTTT	CASSLPPSGSLPGELFF
TRBD1	-	TRBJ2-2	TRBV27	TGTGCCAGCAGTCCCACGACAGGGTTGGCCACCGGGGAGCTGTTTTTT	CASSPTTGLATGELFF
-	few	TRBJ1-2	TRBV18	TGTGCCAGCTCACCGGAAACATCCGCAGGAACTAACTATGGCTACACCTTC	CASSPETSAGTNYGYTF
-	-	TRBJ1-1	TRBV4-2	TGTGCCAGCAGCCAGGGGGGGGCGGGTGAAGTCGAAGCTTTCTTT	CASSQGGAGEVEAFF
TRBD2	-	TRBJ2-1	TRBV6-5	TGTGCCAGCAGTTACTCGCTAGCGGGATCCTACAATGAGCAGTTCTTC	CASSYSLAGSYNEQFF
TRBD1	once	TRBJ2-5	TRBV27	TGTGCCAGCAGTCGACAGGGGGAAGAGACCCAGTACTTC	CASSRQGEETQYF
TRBD1	-	TRBJ2-6	TRBV11-3	TGTGCCAGCAGCTTAGGGCACAGGGGCTCTGGGGCCAACGTCCTGACTTTC	CASSLGHRGSGANVLTF
-	-	TRBJ1-5	TRBV5-1	TGCGCCAGCAGCTTGGTCGAGGGAGTCCGGCCCCAGCATTTT	CASSLVEGVRPQHF
-	few	TRBJ1-2	TRBV28	TGTGCCAGCAGACATACAGGGTCGAACTATGGCTACACCTTC	CASRHTGSNYGYTF
-	-	TRBJ1-1	TRBV7-9	TGTGCCAGCAGCTCGAGGGCAACTGAAGCTTTCTTT	CASSSRATEAFF
TRBD1	-	TRBJ1-2	TRBV19	TGTGCCAGTAGCCTGGGACAGACTAACTATGGCTACACCTTC	CASSLGQTNYGYTF
-	few	TRBJ1-5	TRBV5-6	TGTGCCAGCAGCTTGTTTCAGGCGCTACAGCCCCAGCATTTT	CASSLFQALQPQHF
-	-	TRBJ2-7	TRBV10-3	TGTGCCATCACCCTCGGGACTGATAGGGACGAGCAGTACTTC	CAITLGTDRDEQYF
-	-	TRBJ2-5	TRBV7-2	TGTGCCAGCAGCTTATCCCCCTCAGGGGTAGAGACCCAGTACTTC	CASSLSPSGVETQYF
-	-	TRBJ2-2	TRBV7-2	TGTGCCAGCAGCCCCGCCATCGGGGGGAACACCGGGGAGCTGTTTTTT	CASSPAIGGNTGELFF